This TCR beta chain was found in a study of blood T cell repertoires in COVID-19. Study-level information: Italy, Spain and the United States were the sources of the convalescent and acute COVID-19 samples. T cells, B-cell-depleted T cells, or PBMCs provided the cDNA or gDNA that served as material.

As processed by the authors: The authors estimated nucleated cell counts from reference gene primer amplification. Assay: immunoSEQ multiplex PCR; the TCRdb copy retains only in-frame clones and omits some. V, J and clone size are those of that table, while D and trimming were read from the DNA. The sample has about 25,000 clones; around 90% are singletons. Per germline, CDR1 SQVTM and CDR2 ANQGSEA. Trimming removed 5 bases from V and 2 bases from J; junction bases left unmatched: 6. CDR3 length: 15 amino acids. What was sequenced was peripheral blood. This receptor was identified in a man aged 45-65 years with active COVID-19. This chain joins TRBV29-1 and TRBJ1-3; 10 bases are shared with TRBD1. In DNA, the CDR3 is TGCAGCGTTCAAAAGGGGACAGGGGCTGGAAACACCATATATTTT. Protein: CSVQKGTGAGNTIYF.